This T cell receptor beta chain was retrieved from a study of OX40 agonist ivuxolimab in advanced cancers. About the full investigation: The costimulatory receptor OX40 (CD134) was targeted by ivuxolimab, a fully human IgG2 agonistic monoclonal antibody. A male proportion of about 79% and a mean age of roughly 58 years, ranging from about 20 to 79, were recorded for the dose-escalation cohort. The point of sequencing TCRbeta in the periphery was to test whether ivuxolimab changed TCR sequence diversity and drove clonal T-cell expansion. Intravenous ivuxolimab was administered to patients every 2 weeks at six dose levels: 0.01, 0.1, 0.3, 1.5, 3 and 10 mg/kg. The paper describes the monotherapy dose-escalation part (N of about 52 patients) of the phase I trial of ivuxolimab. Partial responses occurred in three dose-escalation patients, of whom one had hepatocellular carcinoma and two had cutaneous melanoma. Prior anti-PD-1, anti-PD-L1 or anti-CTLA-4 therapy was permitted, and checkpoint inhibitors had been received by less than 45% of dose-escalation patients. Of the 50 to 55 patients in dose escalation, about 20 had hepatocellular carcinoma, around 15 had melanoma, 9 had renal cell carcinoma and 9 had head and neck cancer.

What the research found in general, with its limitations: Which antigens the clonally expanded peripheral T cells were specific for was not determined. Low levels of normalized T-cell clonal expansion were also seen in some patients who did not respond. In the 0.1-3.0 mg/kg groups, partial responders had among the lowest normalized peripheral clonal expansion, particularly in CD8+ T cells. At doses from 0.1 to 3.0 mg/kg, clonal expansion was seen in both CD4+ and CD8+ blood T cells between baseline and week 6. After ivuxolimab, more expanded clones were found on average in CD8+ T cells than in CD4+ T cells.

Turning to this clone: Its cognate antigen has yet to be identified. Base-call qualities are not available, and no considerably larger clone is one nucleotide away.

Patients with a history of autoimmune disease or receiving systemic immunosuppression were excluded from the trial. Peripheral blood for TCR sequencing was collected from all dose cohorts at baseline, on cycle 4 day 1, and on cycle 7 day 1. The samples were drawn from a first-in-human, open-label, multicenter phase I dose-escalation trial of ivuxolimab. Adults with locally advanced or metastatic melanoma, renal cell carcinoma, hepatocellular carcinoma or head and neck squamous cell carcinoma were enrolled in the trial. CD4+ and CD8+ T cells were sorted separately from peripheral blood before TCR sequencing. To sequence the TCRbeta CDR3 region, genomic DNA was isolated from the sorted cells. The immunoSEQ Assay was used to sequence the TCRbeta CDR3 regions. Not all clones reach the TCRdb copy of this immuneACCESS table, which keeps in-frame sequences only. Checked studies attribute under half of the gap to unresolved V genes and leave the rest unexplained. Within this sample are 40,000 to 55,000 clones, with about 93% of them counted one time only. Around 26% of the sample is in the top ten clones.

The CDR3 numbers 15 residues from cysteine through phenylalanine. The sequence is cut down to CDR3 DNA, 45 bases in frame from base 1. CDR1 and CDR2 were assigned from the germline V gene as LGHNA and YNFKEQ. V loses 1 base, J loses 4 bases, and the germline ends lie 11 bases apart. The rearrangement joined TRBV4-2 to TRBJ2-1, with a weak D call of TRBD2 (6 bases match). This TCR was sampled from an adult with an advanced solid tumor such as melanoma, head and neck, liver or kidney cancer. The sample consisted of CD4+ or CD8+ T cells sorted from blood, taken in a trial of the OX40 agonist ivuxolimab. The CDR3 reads CASSQGGIYYNEQFF. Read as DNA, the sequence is TGTGCCAGCAGCCAAGGCGGGATTTATTACAATGAGCAGTTCTTC.